This T cell receptor (beta chain) stems from a study of blood T cells in healthy people across ages. Next came a second PCR, run for about 6 to 11 cycles, which used a sample-barcoded 5' primer along with a J-beta primer mix. Using its own MiXCR run on the 5' RACE reads, TCRdb lists one record per CDR3 protein. In the table there are 1.5 million to 2 million distinct CDR3 sequences, roughly 50% of which are singletons. The CDR3 spans 17 residues. J gave up 0 bases and V 4 bases, and 9 bases lay outside the gene matches. CDR1 is SGHVS, CDR2 FNYEAQ, per germline. In the case of this clonotype: Its antigen is not identified.

Study observations and caveats: Estimates of total diversity, which came from one million sequenced T cells, were considered to be underestimates.

The chain has TRBV7-6 and TRBJ1-2, with TRBD1 matching 9 bases. The receptor's source is a woman aged 40-49 years in good health. The source material was blood. The CDR3 nucleotides are TGTGCCAGCAGCTGGGGACAGGGTCAGACCCCTAACTATGGCTACACCTTC. Its translation: CASSWGQGQTPNYGYTF. Based on the CDR3 plus reference TRBV7-6 and TRBJ1-2, the full variable domain is GAGVSQSPRYKVTKRGQDVALRCDPISGHVSLYWYRQALGQGPEFLTYFNYEAQQDKSGLPNDRFSAERPEGSISTLTIQRTEQRDSAMYRCASSWGQGQTPNYGYTFGSGTRLTVV.